This is a list of T cell receptor beta chains from one sample in a study of beta chain features in type 1 diabetes. Repertoires were generated with immunoSEQ multiplex PCR, while TCRdb's copy carries only in-frame clones and drops some. The sample records some 330,000 clones, approximately 11% being singletons. Sequenced material: naive CD4+ T cells from blood. These receptors were collected from a woman aged 25 to 45 in good health. CDR3s include the opening cysteine and the closing phenylalanine or tryptophan. The order of the fields is D gene, clone size, CDR3 length, J gene, V gene, CDR3 protein, CDR3 DNA. The D gene is left open where the match is weak. Some rows mark clone size as missing; the rest say once, few, many or name a class of expanded clone.

d_gene: TRBD1
abundance: -
len: 14
j_gene: TRBJ2-5
v_gene: TRBV5-1
CDR3aa: CASSLGQGGETQYF
CDR3nt: TGCGCCAGCAGCTTGGGACAGGGCGGCGAGACCCAGTACTTC

d_gene: -
abundance: few
len: 14
j_gene: TRBJ2-7
v_gene: TRBV30
CDR3aa: CAWTSGRGDYEQYF
CDR3nt: TGTGCCTGGACCTCGGGCAGGGGGGACTACGAGCAGTACTTC

d_gene: TRBD2
abundance: few
len: 16
j_gene: TRBJ2-7
v_gene: TRBV7-2
CDR3aa: CASDPGTSGSFYEQYF
CDR3nt: TGTGCCAGTGACCCCGGGACTAGCGGGAGTTTTTACGAGCAGTACTTC

d_gene: -
abundance: few
len: 13
j_gene: TRBJ1-4
v_gene: TRBV7-2
CDR3aa: CASSSEIRGKLFF
CDR3nt: TGTGCCAGCAGCTCTGAAATCCGGGGAAAACTGTTTTTT

d_gene: TRBD2
abundance: -
len: 15
j_gene: TRBJ2-5
v_gene: TRBV5-1
CDR3aa: CASSWTSGSRETQYF
CDR3nt: TGCGCCAGCAGCTGGACTAGCGGGAGCCGAGAGACCCAGTACTTC

d_gene: TRBD1
abundance: -
len: 14
j_gene: TRBJ2-7
v_gene: TRBV6-5
CDR3aa: CASSRDRALYEQYF
CDR3nt: TGTGCCAGCAGTCGGGACAGGGCTCTCTACGAGCAGTACTTC

d_gene: TRBD2
abundance: few
len: 15
j_gene: TRBJ2-1
v_gene: TRBV7-3
CDR3aa: CASSLGTSAYNEQFF
CDR3nt: TGTGCCAGCAGCTTAGGGACTAGCGCCTACAATGAGCAGTTCTTC

d_gene: -
abundance: -
len: 13
j_gene: TRBJ1-1
v_gene: TRBV2
CDR3aa: CASSERVYAEAFF
CDR3nt: TGTGCCAGCAGTGAACGGGTATACGCTGAAGCTTTCTTT

d_gene: -
abundance: few
len: 12
j_gene: TRBJ2-5
v_gene: TRBV18
CDR3aa: CASSQRGETQYF
CDR3nt: TGTGCCAGCTCACAAAGGGGAGAGACCCAGTACTTC

d_gene: TRBD2
abundance: few
len: 16
j_gene: TRBJ2-1
v_gene: TRBV7-2
CDR3aa: CASRYTAGGSYNEQFF
CDR3nt: TGTGCCAGCAGGTATACAGCGGGAGGTTCCTACAATGAGCAGTTCTTC

d_gene: -
abundance: -
len: 14
j_gene: TRBJ1-1
v_gene: TRBV19
CDR3aa: CASSVNSLRTEAFF
CDR3nt: TGTGCCAGCTCTGTTAACAGTCTCAGGACTGAAGCTTTCTTT

d_gene: -
abundance: few
len: 13
j_gene: TRBJ1-1
v_gene: TRBV11-3
CDR3aa: CASSFEANTEAFF
CDR3nt: TGTGCCAGCAGCTTCGAGGCGAACACTGAAGCTTTCTTT

d_gene: TRBD2
abundance: few
len: 16
j_gene: TRBJ2-2
v_gene: TRBV5-4
CDR3aa: CASSAHGGENTGELFF
CDR3nt: TGTGCCAGCAGCGCCCATGGGGGGGAGAACACCGGGGAGCTGTTTTTT

d_gene: TRBD2
abundance: -
len: 14
j_gene: TRBJ2-7
v_gene: TRBV5-1
CDR3aa: CASSFGGSSYEQYF
CDR3nt: TGCGCCAGCAGCTTTGGCGGGAGCTCCTACGAGCAGTACTTC

d_gene: TRBD2
abundance: few
len: 16
j_gene: TRBJ2-3
v_gene: TRBV7-2
CDR3aa: CASSLGLRGSPDTQYF
CDR3nt: TGTGCCAGCAGCTTAGGATTGCGCGGGAGCCCAGATACGCAGTATTTT

d_gene: TRBD1
abundance: few
len: 15
j_gene: TRBJ1-1
v_gene: TRBV14
CDR3aa: CASSTPGGQDPEAFF
CDR3nt: TGTGCCAGCAGCACTCCCGGGGGACAGGACCCTGAAGCTTTCTTT

d_gene: -
abundance: few
len: 12
j_gene: TRBJ2-7
v_gene: TRBV29-1
CDR3aa: CSVEGGRYEQYF
CDR3nt: TGCAGCGTTGAAGGTGGCAGGTACGAGCAGTACTTC

d_gene: TRBD2
abundance: -
len: 18
j_gene: TRBJ2-1
v_gene: TRBV5-1
CDR3aa: CASRPETSGSLIYNEQFF
CDR3nt: TGCGCCAGCAGACCGGAGACTAGCGGGAGCCTAATTTACAATGAGCAGTTCTTC

d_gene: -
abundance: few
len: 12
j_gene: TRBJ2-3
v_gene: TRBV25-1
CDR3aa: CASSVNTDTQYF
CDR3nt: TGTGCCAGCAGTGTTAACACAGATACGCAGTATTTT

d_gene: -
abundance: -
len: 13
j_gene: TRBJ2-7
v_gene: TRBV14
CDR3aa: CASSQVFPSEQYF
CDR3nt: TGTGCCAGCAGCCAAGTCTTCCCCAGCGAGCAGTACTTC

d_gene: -
abundance: few
len: 15
j_gene: TRBJ2-7
v_gene: TRBV7-2
CDR3aa: CASSQGAGSSYEQYF
CDR3nt: TGTGCCAGCAGCCAAGGGGCGGGAAGCTCCTACGAGCAGTACTTC